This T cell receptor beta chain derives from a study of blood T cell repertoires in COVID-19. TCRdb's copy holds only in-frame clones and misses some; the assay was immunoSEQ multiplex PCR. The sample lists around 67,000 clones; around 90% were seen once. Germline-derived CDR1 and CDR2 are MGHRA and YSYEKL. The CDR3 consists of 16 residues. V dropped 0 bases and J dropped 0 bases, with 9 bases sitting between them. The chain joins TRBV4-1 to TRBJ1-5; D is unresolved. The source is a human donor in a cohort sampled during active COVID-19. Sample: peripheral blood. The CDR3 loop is CASSQEAGLSNQPQHF. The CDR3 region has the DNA TGCGCCAGCAGCCAAGAGGCAGGTCTTAGCAATCAGCCCCAGCATTTT.